Below, 32 T cell receptor beta chains from the same sample are listed, as sequenced in a study of T cells in women clearing cervical HPV infection. The assay was immunoSEQ multiplex PCR, and TCRdb's table has in-frame clones only and misses some. Its clone listing holds around 39,000 clones. Material for sequencing was blood buffy coat. All receptors derive from a woman between 18 and 75 years old with a cervical HPV16 infection that either progressed to CIN3+ or cleared (not recorded which).

Details on this clone: The CDR3 end falls 3 residues outside the read, so it is completed with the germline J gene. The V and J genes are TRBV5-1 and TRBJ2-1; TRBD1 aligns across 7 bases. This CDR3 comprises 15 residues. The V gene end was trimmed by 0 bases and the J gene end by 2 bases; junction bases not matched to a gene: 2. CDR1 and CDR2 (germline): SGHRS, YFSETQ. The sequenced CDR3 bases are TGCGCCAGCAGCTTGGACAGGGGCCCCTACAATGAG. Its translation is CASSLDRGPYNE. The CDR3 in full is CASSLDRGPYNEQFF.

In regard to this clone: The CDR3 extends 3 residues past the end of the read, so its final part is completed from the germline J gene. V gene TRBV2 combines with J gene TRBJ1-4, with TRBD1 identical over 9 bases. CDR1 and CDR2 (germline): SNHLY, FYNNEI. CDR3 size: 15 residues. CDR3 sequence: CASSEGSRDRVQLFF. The part of the CDR3 DNA that was read is TGTGCCAGCAGTGAGGGGTCCCGGGACAGGGTACAA.

Notes on this clone: The CDR3 end lies 3 residues beyond the end of the read and is filled in from the germline J gene. This chain uses TRBV6-1 with TRBJ1-1; 7 bases line up with TRBD1. Germline trimming cut 4 bases from V and 5 bases from J; bases unmatched to any gene: 10. Germline V gene lookup returns CDR1 MNHNS and CDR2 SASEGT. This CDR3 spans 15 amino acids. Partial CDR3 DNA: TGTGCCAGCAGTGCTGGATCGACAGGGCTGACTGAA. Translating it yields CASSAGSTGLTE. The whole CDR3 sequence is CASSAGSTGLTEAFF.

About this clone itself: The observed sequence ends 3 residues before the CDR3 terminus, with the missing tail filled in from the germline J gene. This rearrangement joins TRBV7-3 to TRBJ2-7; 11 nucleotides align to TRBD2. The CDR3 extends over 15 amino acids. V gave up 6 bases and J gave up 4 bases; unmatched junction bases: 8. Germline V gene lookup returns CDR1 SGHTA and CDR2 FQGTGA. CDR3 DNA, as far as it was read: TGTGCCAGCAGGCTAGCGGGGGGAACCCTTTACGAG. It codes for CASRLAGGTLYE. Given in full, the CDR3 is CASRLAGGTLYEQYF.

The CDR3 DNA, read in part, is TGCAGTACCAGGGATAACTATGGC. Protein sequence: CSTRDNYG. The CDR3 in full is CSTRDNYGYTF. The chain employs TRBV20-1 and TRBJ1-2; possible D gene TRBD1, 5 bases. The read stops 3 residues short of the end of the CDR3; the missing end is completed from the germline J gene. V dropped 8 bases and J dropped 1 base, with 8 bases sitting between them. Germline loops: CDR1 DFQATT, CDR2 SNEGSKA (reference sequence). The CDR3 has 11 amino acids.

A note on this clone: The CDR3 is cut off 3 residues early in the read; its end comes from the germline J gene. V and J are TRBV20-1 and TRBJ2-1; TRBD2 matches at 13 bases. Germline-derived CDR1 and CDR2 are DFQATT and SNEGSKA (reference sequence). CDR3 length: 17 residues. V was clipped by 6 bases and J by 0 bases; unmatched bases: 8. Here the CDR3 reads CSARTSGSTSSYNEQFF. The sequenced part of the CDR3 DNA is TGCAGTGCCAGGACTAGCGGGAGTACAAGCTCCTACAATGAG.

On this clone itself: The CDR3 goes on 3 residues after the read ends, and that part is filled in from the germline J gene. The rearrangement links TRBV6-1 to TRBJ2-2; TRBD1 aligns across 10 bases. CDR3 size: 18 residues. CDR1 is MNHNS and CDR2 is SASEGT in the germline V gene. The CDR3 here is CASSEGQGASSGANVLFF. Incomplete CDR3 DNA: TGTGCCAGCAGTGAAGGACAGGGGGCGAGCTCTGGGGCCAACGTG.

On this clone: The read ends 3 residues shy of where the CDR3 ends; the end is completed using the germline J gene. The rearrangement links TRBV18 to TRBJ1-2, with D perhaps TRBD1 (5 bases). This CDR3 comprises 13 residues. Per germline, CDR1 KGHSH and CDR2 LQKENI. CDR3 DNA (partial): TGTGCCAGCTCAGGGGCCCAAACAGATACC. It yields the protein CASSGAQTDT. The full CDR3 protein reads CASSGAQTDTYTF.

Turning to this clone: The read stops 3 residues short of the end of the CDR3; the missing end is completed from the germline J gene. This chain joins TRBV2 and TRBJ1-4; D call uncertain. The CDR3 length is 15 residues. Germline V gene data show CDR1 as SNHLY and CDR2 as FYNNEI. V was cut by 5 bases and J by 2 bases, with 12 bases left in between. Incomplete CDR3 DNA: TGTGCCAGCAGTCAGGAGGCGTTGACTAATGAAAAA. This encodes CASSQEALTNEK. The complete CDR3 protein is CASSQEALTNEKLFF.

Note on this clone: The sequenced fragment ends 3 residues before the CDR3 boundary, so the rest is inferred from the germline J gene. This chain uses TRBV5-6 with TRBJ1-2; D might be TRBD1 (5 bases). Between the trimmed V and J ends, which lost 0 bases and 5 bases, there was a span of 14 bases. CDR3 length: 15 amino acids. Germline V CDR1 and CDR2: SGHDT, YYEEEE. CDR3 DNA, as far as it was read: TGTGCCAGCAGCTTGGTCGAGGGGCCGTCATATGGC. Amino acid sequence: CASSLVEGPSYG. The whole CDR3 is CASSLVEGPSYGYTF.

In the case of this clone: The read ends 3 residues early relative to the CDR3; the germline J gene fills the gap. The V and J genes are TRBV18 and TRBJ2-3; no definite D call. Germline CDR1 reads KGHSH; CDR2 reads LQKENI. The CDR3 has 15 amino acids. This chain's CDR3 is CASSPARPSNQPQYF. The sequenced part of the CDR3 DNA is TGTGCCAGCTCACCGGCCAGGCCTTCTAATCAGCCG.

About this clone: The read halts 3 residues ahead of the CDR3 end, with the missing end drawn from the germline J gene. The chain employs TRBV7-3 and TRBJ2-7; the match to TRBD1 covers 9 bases. There are 16 residues in the CDR3. Trimming cost V 0 bases and J 0 bases; bases outside gene matches: 3. The V gene's germline CDR1 is SGHTA and CDR2 FQGTGA. CDR3 protein: CASSLTGTGISYEQYF. The CDR3 DNA, read in part, is TGTGCCAGCAGCTTAACCGGGACAGGGATCTCCTACGAG.

The CDR3 is CASSIGQGPDTYTF. The sequenced part of the CDR3 DNA is TGTGCCAGTAGTATCGGACAGGGTCCAGATACC. V and J are TRBV19 and TRBJ1-2; 8 bases are a match to TRBD1. The read finishes 3 residues shy of the CDR3 end, and the germline J gene is used to complete it. The CDR3 contains 14 residues. CDR1 and CDR2 from the germline V gene are LNHDA and SQIVND (reference sequence).

A word on this clone: The read halts 3 residues ahead of the CDR3 end, with the missing end drawn from the germline J gene. The chain recombines TRBV11-1 with TRBJ1-2; D is perhaps TRBD1 (6 bases). Germline CDR1 SGHAT, CDR2 FQDESV (reference sequence). The CDR3 is made up of 12 amino acids. Trimming shortened V by 4 bases and J by 6 bases, and 9 bases separated the two germline ends. The CDR3 bases that were read are TGTGCCAGCAGCTCCGAGGGGGATGGC. This sequence encodes CASSSEGDG. The CDR3 reads in full as CASSSEGDGYTF.

A word on this clone: The CDR3 goes on 3 residues after the read ends, and that part is filled in from the germline J gene. The sample carries other DNA sequences with the same CDR3. J is TRBJ1-3 and V is TRBV7-2; 7 nucleotides line up with TRBD1. Trimming removed 2 bases from V and 4 bases from J; junction bases left unmatched: 5. The CDR3 contains 15 residues. Germline V gene sequence: CDR1 SGHTA, CDR2 FQGNSA. CDR3 sequence reads: CASSLRQGSGNTIYF. CDR3 DNA (partial): TGTGCCAGCAGCTTAAGACAGGGTTCAGGAAACACC.

The sequenced part of the CDR3 DNA is TGCGCCAGCGCCCCGGGACTAGCGGGATCGGACGAG. It codes for CASAPGLAGSDE. The full CDR3 reads CASAPGLAGSDEQYF. The chain employs TRBV10-1 and TRBJ2-7, with 13 positions matching TRBD2. Sequencing ends 3 residues short of the CDR3 end; the germline J gene provides the rest. The length of the CDR3 is 15 residues. J gave up 5 bases and V 8 bases, and 9 bases lay outside the gene matches. CDR1 and CDR2 from the germline V gene are WNHNN and SYGVQD (reference sequence).

In the case of this clone: The read ends 3 residues shy of where the CDR3 ends; the end is completed using the germline J gene. V and J are TRBV2 and TRBJ1-1; 7 nucleotides match TRBD1. Germline V gives CDR1 SNHLY, CDR2 FYNNEI. CDR3 length: 14 amino acids. J gave up 3 bases and V 5 bases, and 6 bases lay outside the gene matches. Here the CDR3 reads CASSLQGRDTEAFF. Partial CDR3 DNA: TGTGCCAGCAGTTTACAGGGGAGAGACACTGAA. Variable domain in full (rest from reference TRBV2 and TRBJ1-1): EPEVTQTPSHQVTQMGQEVILRCVPISNHLYFYWYRQILGQKVEFLVSFYNNEISEKSEIFDDQFSVERPDGSNFTLKIRSTKLEDSAMYFCASSLQGRDTEAFFGQGTRLTVV.

The CDR3 here is CASSSSTNYNDYTF. CDR3 DNA (partial): TGTGCCAGCAGCTCCTCTACAAACTACAATGAC. The chain carries TRBV7-2 and TRBJ1-2; D is ambiguous. The sequenced fragment ends 3 residues before the CDR3 boundary, so the rest is inferred from the germline J gene. Germline V gives CDR1 SGHTA, CDR2 FQGNSA. The CDR3 covers 14 residues.

On this clone itself: From the germline J gene comes the end of the CDR3, since the read stops 3 residues before it. The chain is built from TRBV10-3 and TRBJ2-6; D is unclear. Germline V CDR1 and CDR2: ENHRY, SYGVKD. V gave up 2 bases and J gave up 1 base, with 6 bases separating them. This CDR3 contains 15 residues. The CDR3 loop is CAISEGRSGANVLTF. CDR3 DNA (partial): TGTGCCATCAGTGAGGGCCGTTCTGGGGCCAACGTC.

Notes on this clone: The sequence runs out 3 residues before the end of the CDR3; the remainder is reconstructed from the germline J gene. This rearrangement joins TRBV6-4 to TRBJ2-1; 9 bases match TRBD2. Germline loops: CDR1 MRHNA, CDR2 SNTAGT. The V segment lost 5 bases and the J segment 7 bases; nucleotides outside the gene matches: 12. The CDR3 is 16 amino acids. The CDR3 protein is CASSLYSSGEDNEQFF. The CDR3 bases that were read are TGTGCCAGCAGTCTCTATTCTAGCGGGGAGGATAATGAG.

Comment on this clone: The CDR3 end lies 3 residues beyond the end of the read and is filled in from the germline J gene. The chain joins TRBV20-1 to TRBJ2-3; TRBD1 is a possible D gene (6 bases). Per germline, CDR1 DFQATT and CDR2 SNEGSKA (reference sequence). V lost 5 bases and J 4 bases, leaving 16 bases between the germline ends. CDR3 length: 14 residues. The sequenced CDR3 bases are TGCAGTGCTCTCCCGGGACAACGGCCAGATACG. Residues: CSALPGQRPDT. The entire CDR3 reads CSALPGQRPDTQYF.

Regarding this clone: Coverage ceases 3 residues before the CDR3 finishes, and the germline J gene fills in the end. The rearrangement joins TRBV19 to TRBJ2-2, with TRBD1 as a possible D gene (6 bases). This CDR3 contains 14 residues. V lost 11 bases and J lost 8, with 21 bases in between. The germline V gene has CDR1 LNHDA and CDR2 SQIVND (reference sequence). CDR3 DNA (partial): TGTGCCCCACAAACAAGGGGGTTTGGAGGGGAG. Its protein product is CAPQTRGFGGE. Given in full, the CDR3 is CAPQTRGFGGELFF.

In regard to this clone: Coverage ceases 3 residues before the CDR3 finishes, and the germline J gene fills in the end. This rearrangement joins TRBV7-2 to TRBJ1-2; no clear D. CDR1 is SGHTA, CDR2 FQGNSA, per germline. CDR3 length: 14 residues. The covered CDR3 bases are TGTGCCAGCAGTGGAGCGGGCTCCTACAATGAC. This translates into CASSGAGSYND. The complete CDR3 protein is CASSGAGSYNDYTF. Full variable domain (rest looked up from reference TRBV7-2 and TRBJ1-2): GAGVSQSPSNKVTEKGKDVELRCDPISGHTALYWYRQSLGQGLEFLIYFQGNSAPDKSGLPSDRFSAERTGGSVSTLTIQRTQQEDSAVYLCASSGAGSYNDYTFGSGTRLTVV.

Comments on this clone: Read data end 3 residues before the CDR3 end; the end is taken from the germline J gene. This rearrangement joins TRBV19 to TRBJ2-1; weak D call: TRBD1 (5 bases). CDR3 size: 15 residues. From germline, CDR1 is LNHDA and CDR2 SQIVND (reference sequence). Trimming cost V 2 bases and J 8 bases, with 16 bases left between them. The part of the CDR3 DNA that was read is TGTGCCAGTAGTATAAGGCCGCAGGGCGGCGATGAG. This codes for CASSIRPQGGDE. The complete CDR3 sequence is CASSIRPQGGDEQFF.

The CDR3 is CASTYGQYF. Incomplete CDR3 DNA: TGTGCCAGTACCTATGGT. The rearrangement links TRBV19 to TRBJ2-4; D is uncertain. Read coverage stops 3 residues before the CDR3 terminus; the germline J gene supplies the remainder. This CDR3 has 9 amino acids. The V gene's germline CDR1 is LNHDA and CDR2 SQIVND (reference sequence).

Of note for this clone: The read halts 3 residues ahead of the CDR3 end, with the missing end drawn from the germline J gene. This rearrangement joins TRBV6-1 to TRBJ2-6; the D is unclear. The CDR3 sequence is 17 residues long. V was pared by 1 base and J by 0 bases, with 10 bases between. CDR1 and CDR2 from the germline V gene are MNHNS and SASEGT. The CDR3 protein is CASSEGSPGSGANVLTF. The sequenced part of the CDR3 DNA is TGTGCCAGCAGTGAAGGCTCGCCGGGCTCTGGGGCCAACGTC.

CDR3 bases read: TGCAGTGTTAGGATGGGAAGGACAGAACATCAGCCC. Its protein is CSVRMGRTEHQP. In full, the CDR3 is CSVRMGRTEHQPQHF. The chain employs TRBV20-1 and TRBJ1-5; a possible D gene is TRBD1 (6 bases). The read comes to an end 3 residues before the CDR3 does, leaving the germline J gene to fill in the end. Trimming took off 7 bases at V and 5 bases at J, with 21 bases between the two ends. The germline V gene has CDR1 DFQATT and CDR2 SNEGSKA (reference sequence). This CDR3 is 15 amino acids long.

About this clone: The CDR3 goes on 3 residues after the read ends, and that part is filled in from the germline J gene. The chain couples TRBV2 to TRBJ1-1; no firm D call. This CDR3 comprises 14 residues. Trimming took off 4 bases at V and 2 bases at J, with 11 bases between the two ends. Germline V gives CDR1 SNHLY, CDR2 FYNNEI. Partial CDR3 DNA: TGTGCCAGCAGTGGAGGCCAAAGAAACACTGAA. It is translated as CASSGGQRNTE. The whole CDR3 is CASSGGQRNTEAFF.

CDR3 amino acids: CARSRDRLTLAGKCFEQYF. Partial CDR3 DNA: TGTGCCAGAAGCCGGGACAGACTTACACTAGCGGGAAAATGCTTCGAG. The V gene is TRBV5-3, the J gene TRBJ2-7; 10 nucleotides align to TRBD2. The DNA ends 3 residues before the CDR3 does, and the rest of the CDR3 is filled in from the germline J gene. TRBV5-3 is marked as an open reading frame, function uncertain. V was clipped by 4 bases and J by 6 bases; unmatched bases: 22. The CDR3 covers 19 residues.

On this clone itself: The observed sequence ends 3 residues before the CDR3 terminus, with the missing tail filled in from the germline J gene. The V and J genes are TRBV19 and TRBJ1-1; no reliable D call. Trimming took off 8 bases at V and 1 base at J, with 11 bases between the two ends. The length of the CDR3 is 13 residues. Looked up from germline, CDR1 is LNHDA and CDR2 is SQIVND (reference sequence). The DNA read from the CDR3 is TGTGCCAGTGACCCGACTGGGAACACTGAA. This codes for CASDPTGNTE. The CDR3, in full, reads CASDPTGNTEAFF.

Comment on this clone: The CDR3 end lies 3 residues beyond the end of the read and is filled in from the germline J gene. The chain carries TRBV20-1 and TRBJ1-2, with 8 nucleotides matching TRBD1. The CDR3 spans 15 residues. CDR1 is DFQATT and CDR2 is SNEGSKA in the germline V gene (reference sequence). After removal of 3 bases from V and 5 bases from J, the junction contained 11 bases not matched to a gene. The CDR3 DNA, read in part, is TGCAGTGCTAGTCTCCCTTCAGGGGGCGAGTATGGC. This sequence encodes CSASLPSGGEYG. The whole CDR3 reads CSASLPSGGEYGYTF.

On this clone itself: The read terminates 3 residues before the CDR3 end, so the remaining end is supplied by the germline J gene. The gene calls are TRBV20-1 and TRBJ2-5; possible D gene TRBD1, 6 bases. V lost 6 bases and J 2 bases, leaving 16 bases between the germline ends. Germline-derived CDR1 and CDR2 are DFQATT and SNEGSKA (reference sequence). CDR3 length: 14 residues. Incomplete CDR3 DNA: TGCAGTGCGCCGAAACCGGGACAACAAGAGACC. Translation: CSAPKPGQQET. In full, the CDR3 reads CSAPKPGQQETQYF.